A selection of T cell receptor beta chains follows, all from one sample in a study of post-analysis software for immune sequencing data. MiXCR, run by TCRdb on the PCR reads, gives a single entry per CDR3 protein. The data contain 600,000 to 750,000 distinct CDR3 sequences, more than 50% of them singletons. The sequenced sample was blood. The receptors were sampled from a girl between 2 and 10 years old with multiple sclerosis. Both conserved end residues are part of each CDR3. The order of the fields is clone size, V gene, J gene, D gene, CDR3 DNA, CDR3 protein. The D gene is left open where the match is weak. Some rows have no size entry. The others give once, few or many, or a class for an expanded clone.

size: .
V: TRBV29-1
J: TRBJ2-3
D: TRBD1
DNA: TGCAGCGTTTCTCTGCGGACAGGGAGCACAGATACGCAGTATTTT
CDR3: CSVSLRTGSTDTQYF

size: .
V: TRBV7-9
J: TRBJ2-7
D: .
DNA: TGTGCCAGCAGCTCCCAGACCCGGAGCTCCTACGAGCAGTACTTC
CDR3: CASSSQTRSSYEQYF

size: few
V: TRBV12-3/TRBV12-4
J: TRBJ1-2
D: .
DNA: TGTGCCAGCAGGATACGGGCGGACTATGGCTACACCTTC
CDR3: CASRIRADYGYTF

size: .
V: TRBV24-1
J: TRBJ2-1
D: .
DNA: TGTGCCACCAGTGAACACGGGGGGCTCTCCTACAATGAGCAGTTCTTC
CDR3: CATSEHGGLSYNEQFF

size: .
V: TRBV7-2
J: TRBJ2-3
D: .
DNA: TGTGCCAGCAGCTTAAGGAGGGAGACAGATACGCAGTATTTT
CDR3: CASSLRRETDTQYF

size: .
V: TRBV14
J: TRBJ1-4
D: .
DNA: TGTGCCAGCAGCCAAGACACCCTACCCGTGGGGAAACTGTTTTTT
CDR3: CASSQDTLPVGKLFF

size: .
V: TRBV20-1
J: TRBJ2-7
D: .
DNA: TGCAGTGCTAGAGATGGTGAAACCTACGAGCAGTACTTC
CDR3: CSARDGETYEQYF

size: few
V: TRBV24-1
J: TRBJ2-3
D: TRBD1
DNA: TGTGCCACCAGTGATTTTAGGACAGGGGATCCAGATACGCAGTATTTT
CDR3: CATSDFRTGDPDTQYF

size: .
V: TRBV20-1
J: TRBJ2-7
D: .
DNA: TGCAGTGCTAGAGATCGGAGTAAGAACTTCTACGAGCAGTACTTC
CDR3: CSARDRSKNFYEQYF

size: .
V: TRBV21-1
J: TRBJ2-3
D: .
DNA: TGTGCCAGCAGCCTTCACGCGGACTGGGCAGGCACCGATACGCAGTATTTT
CDR3: CASSLHADWAGTDTQYF

size: .
V: TRBV5-1
J: TRBJ2-1
D: .
DNA: TGCGCCAGCAGCTTGAGAAGGGCCTCTAACAATGAGCAGTTCTTC
CDR3: CASSLRRASNNEQFF

size: .
V: TRBV24-1
J: TRBJ1-1
D: .
DNA: TGTGCCACCAGTGACCCCGGGCGTGAAGCTTTCTTT
CDR3: CATSDPGREAFF

size: .
V: TRBV4-3
J: TRBJ2-3
D: TRBD1
DNA: TGCGCCAGCAGCGCAACCGGGACAGGGTATCATACGCAGTATTTT
CDR3: CASSATGTGYHTQYF

size: few
V: TRBV7-2
J: TRBJ1-2
D: TRBD1
DNA: TGTGCCAGCAGCTTAGATCAGGCCGCAGGGGGATATGGCTACACCTTC
CDR3: CASSLDQAAGGYGYTF

size: few
V: TRBV7-2
J: TRBJ1-2
D: .
DNA: TGTGCCAGCAGCCTAAGCAGGGGAGATGGCTACACCTTC
CDR3: CASSLSRGDGYTF

size: few
V: TRBV18
J: TRBJ1-2
D: TRBD1
DNA: TGTGCCAGCTCACCAACAGGGGATCAAGACTACACCTTC
CDR3: CASSPTGDQDYTF

size: .
V: TRBV29-1
J: TRBJ2-3
D: .
DNA: TGCAGCGCCACGTCCTTCGGTGCAAACACAGATACGCAGTATTTT
CDR3: CSATSFGANTDTQYF

size: .
V: TRBV20-1
J: TRBJ2-3
D: .
DNA: TGCAGTGCTCTGGGGACATTTAGCACAGATACGCAGTATTTT
CDR3: CSALGTFSTDTQYF

size: .
V: TRBV12-3/TRBV12-4
J: TRBJ1-2
D: .
DNA: TGTGCCAGCAGTCCTGGGCCCTCTGTGGGTGGCTACACCTTC
CDR3: CASSPGPSVGGYTF

size: .
V: TRBV3-1
J: TRBJ2-1
D: TRBD2
DNA: TGTGCCAGCAGCCAAGACGGGGAGGGGTACAATGAGCAGTTCTTC
CDR3: CASSQDGEGYNEQFF

size: once
V: TRBV5-1
J: TRBJ2-7
D: .
DNA: TGCGCCAGCAGCCCCTCACAGGCCTCAGCCGCCTACGAGCAGTACTTC
CDR3: CASSPSQASAAYEQYF

size: .
V: TRBV13
J: TRBJ2-1
D: .
DNA: TGTGCCAGCAGCTTAGAGTCCCACAATGAGCAGTTCTTC
CDR3: CASSLESHNEQFF

size: .
V: TRBV29-1
J: TRBJ2-7
D: .
DNA: TGCAGCGTTCGGCCTCGAACATCCTACGAGCAGTACTTC
CDR3: CSVRPRTSYEQYF

size: .
V: TRBV12-3/TRBV12-4
J: TRBJ2-3
D: .
DNA: TGTGCCACTTCGGGGGGGACAGGGTTTACAGATACGCAGTATTTT
CDR3: CATSGGTGFTDTQYF

size: few
V: TRBV7-3
J: TRBJ2-7
D: .
DNA: TGTGCCAGCAGCTTGGGGACTCCCGACAATGAGCAGTACTTC
CDR3: CASSLGTPDNEQYF

size: .
V: TRBV6-2/TRBV6-3
J: TRBJ2-7
D: .
DNA: TGTGCCAGCAGGCCGGGGCCCTACGAGCAGTACTTC
CDR3: CASRPGPYEQYF

size: .
V: TRBV7-9
J: TRBJ1-2
D: .
DNA: TGTGCCAGCAGGGAATCAGGGTTGCATAACTATGGCTACACCTTC
CDR3: CASRESGLHNYGYTF

size: .
V: TRBV10-3
J: TRBJ2-5
D: .
DNA: TGTGCCATCACCGAGGGTGATAGGGAAGAGACCCAGTACTTC
CDR3: CAITEGDREETQYF

size: .
V: TRBV12-3/TRBV12-4
J: TRBJ2-6
D: .
DNA: TGTGCCAGCAGTTTGGCCCCCGGCTCTGGGGCCAACGTCCTGACTTTC
CDR3: CASSLAPGSGANVLTF

size: .
V: TRBV5-5
J: TRBJ2-3
D: .
DNA: TGTGCCAGCAGCCTATGGGGGGCGAGCACAGATACGCAGTATTTT
CDR3: CASSLWGASTDTQYF

size: .
V: TRBV27
J: TRBJ2-3
D: .
DNA: TGTGCCAGCAGTCGCCGGGTATTGGATACGCAGTATTTT
CDR3: CASSRRVLDTQYF

size: .
V: TRBV7-3
J: TRBJ2-1
D: TRBD2
DNA: TGTGCCAGCAGCTTATCAGCGGGAGGAACTAATGAGCAGTTCTTC
CDR3: CASSLSAGGTNEQFF

size: .
V: TRBV7-9
J: TRBJ2-1
D: .
DNA: TGTGCCAGCAGCTTCACCAGGGAGTTGTTGCTCCATGAGCAGTTCTTC
CDR3: CASSFTRELLLHEQFF

size: .
V: TRBV10-3
J: TRBJ1-1
D: .
DNA: TGTGCCATCAGTGGAGTGAGGGGAGTCACTGAAGCTTTCTTT
CDR3: CAISGVRGVTEAFF

size: .
V: TRBV28
J: TRBJ2-7
D: .
DNA: TGTGCCAGCAGACTCAGCTCCGGGCTCCTCGAATACGAGCAGTACTTC
CDR3: CASRLSSGLLEYEQYF